This is a list of T cell receptor beta chains from one sample in a study of T-cell reconstitution after alpha-beta-depleted transplantation in children. TCRdb reprocessed the PCR reads via MiXCR and lists one record per CDR3 protein. Here the sample spans about a million distinct CDR3 sequences, about 29% being singletons. The specimen was PBMCs, mostly from graft donor cells, collected 360 days after TCRalphabeta/CD19-depleted stem cell transplant. All receptors derive from a boy in the first two years of life who had a stem cell transplant for SCID, so the T cells may come from the graft donor. Each CDR3 is given with its conserved first and last residue. A D gene is named only where the DNA matches it firmly. For some rows the clone size is stated as once, few or many, or as a class when expanded; others skip it.

TRBV7-9,NA,NA,TRBJ1-1,16,TGTGCCAGCAGCAGACGACAGTTCATCAGGAACACTGAAGCTTTCTTT,CASSRRQFIRNTEAFF
TRBV7-3,few,NA,TRBJ2-1,14,TGTGCCAGCAGGGGCAGGGGCAACTACAATGAGCAGTTCTTC,CASRGRGNYNEQFF
TRBV7-9,few,TRBD2,TRBJ2-1,15,TGTGCCAGCAGCCTGCCCGGGGGACTAGTCTCTGAGCAGTTCTTC,CASSLPGGLVSEQFF
TRBV18,many,NA,TRBJ2-3,13,TGTGCCAGCTCACCACGGGGCACAGATACGCAGTATTTT,CASSPRGTDTQYF
TRBV5-1,few,TRBD1,TRBJ2-1,18,TGCGCCAGCAGCTTGGCCGTTACTATGGGACAGGGCTACAATGAGCAGTTCTTC,CASSLAVTMGQGYNEQFF
TRBV20-1,NA,NA,TRBJ2-6,15,TGCAGTGCTTTACAGGGACCTGCTGGGGCCAACGTCCTGACTTTC,CSALQGPAGANVLTF
TRBV9,few,NA,TRBJ1-5,14,TGTGCCAGCAGCGTAGGCGGGACTAATCAGCCCCAGCATTTT,CASSVGGTNQPQHF
TRBV12-3/TRBV12-4,NA,NA,TRBJ2-1,13,TGTGCCAGCACAAACCCAGGGTACAATGAGCAGTTCTTC,CASTNPGYNEQFF
TRBV15,NA,TRBD1,TRBJ2-7,16,TGTGCCACCAGTAGACAGGGGGCATCCGCTGCGAACGAGCAGTACTTC,CATSRQGASAANEQYF
TRBV6-1,NA,NA,TRBJ1-1,12,TGTGCCAGCAGTGAAGGGCATCTTGAAGCTTTCTTT,CASSEGHLEAFF
TRBV5-6,few,TRBD1,TRBJ1-2,15,TGTGCCAGCAGCTCGGGACAGGGGGATTGGTATGGCTACACCTTC,CASSSGQGDWYGYTF
TRBV6-5,NA,TRBD1,TRBJ1-5,14,TGTGCCAGCAGTTACGGACAGGGATATCAGCCCCAGCATTTT,CASSYGQGYQPQHF
TRBV12-3/TRBV12-4,NA,NA,TRBJ2-2,13,TGTGCCAGCACCGGGACCTGGACCGGGGAGCTGTTTTTT,CASTGTWTGELFF
TRBV4-2,few,NA,TRBJ1-6,15,TGTGCCAGCAGCCTGACCCTGCCAATGAATTCACCCCTCCACTTT,CASSLTLPMNSPLHF
TRBV6-1,NA,NA,TRBJ2-3,14,TGTGCCAGCAGTCTCTTGAGGCGCGCGGATACGCAGTATTTT,CASSLLRRADTQYF
TRBV20-1,few,TRBD2,TRBJ2-7,14,TGCAGTGCTAGACCCGGGACTAGCTACTACGAGCAGTACTTC,CSARPGTSYYEQYF
TRBV4-1,NA,NA,TRBJ2-7,16,TGCGCCAGCAGCCAAGATTGGTGGTTGGAGGGAATCGAGCAGTACTTC,CASSQDWWLEGIEQYF
TRBV6-1,NA,NA,TRBJ2-7,16,TGTGCCAGTGGACGAGTCGTGATCGGAGGTTCCGGCGAGCAGTACTTC,CASGRVVIGGSGEQYF
TRBV20-1,NA,NA,TRBJ1-4,12,TGCAGTGCTAGTAAGGGATTACCGCCTCTGTTTTTT,CSASKGLPPLFF
TRBV5-1,NA,NA,TRBJ2-7,15,TGCGCCAGCAGCTTGTTCACTCCTGCGTCAGACGAGCAGTACTTC,CASSLFTPASDEQYF
TRBV6-1,NA,NA,TRBJ2-2,14,TGTGCCAGCAGCGGCCCGGGTCTAACCGGGGAGCTGTTTTTT,CASSGPGLTGELFF
TRBV24-1,NA,NA,TRBJ1-1,16,TGTGCCACCAGTGACGGCTGGCAAAGGGGGATCACTGAAGCTTTCTTT,CATSDGWQRGITEAFF
TRBV2,few,NA,TRBJ2-5,14,TGTGCCAGCAGTGAAGCCCGCCTCCAAGAGACCCAGTACTTC,CASSEARLQETQYF